A selection of T cell receptor beta chains follows, all from one sample in a study of shared clonotypes between healthy human individuals. Data came from immunoSEQ multiplex PCR; TCRdb stores just in-frame clones and leaves some out. This sample yields about 2.2 million clones, of which 85% to 95% are seen a single time; under 2% belongs to the top ten. The sequencing sample was made of naive CD8+ T cells from PBMCs. The receptors here all came from a young man in good health. Some clones in this sample may be carry-over from other donors' samples. The CDR3 runs from the conserved cysteine through the conserved F or W. The D gene is left open where the match is weak.

j_call: TRBJ1-4; cdr3_length: 18; d_call: TRBD1; v_call: TRBV19; cdr3_aa: CASSIDPLNRGLHEKLFF; cdr3_nt: TGTGCCAGTAGTATAGATCCCCTCAACAGGGGGCTACATGAAAAACTGTTTTTT
j_call: TRBJ2-2; cdr3_length: 17; d_call: TRBD1; v_call: TRBV9; cdr3_aa: CASSVARQGEGTGELFF; cdr3_nt: TGTGCCAGCAGCGTAGCCCGACAGGGAGAAGGGACCGGGGAGCTGTTTTTT
j_call: TRBJ2-1; cdr3_length: 13; d_call: -; v_call: TRBV14; cdr3_aa: CASSIGSYNEQFF; cdr3_nt: TGTGCCAGCAGCATAGGTTCTTACAATGAGCAGTTCTTC
j_call: TRBJ1-3; cdr3_length: 15; d_call: -; v_call: TRBV30; cdr3_aa: CAWSDGAASGNTIYF; cdr3_nt: TGTGCCTGGAGTGATGGGGCTGCCTCTGGAAACACCATATATTTT
j_call: TRBJ2-7; cdr3_length: 16; d_call: -; v_call: TRBV19; cdr3_aa: CASSIKVTGASREQYF; cdr3_nt: TGTGCCAGTAGTATAAAGGTGACAGGAGCCTCCCGCGAGCAGTACTTC
j_call: TRBJ2-3; cdr3_length: 14; d_call: -; v_call: TRBV2; cdr3_aa: CASSEGVATDTQYF; cdr3_nt: TGTGCCAGCAGTGAGGGGGTGGCCACAGATACGCAGTATTTT
j_call: TRBJ1-5; cdr3_length: 16; d_call: TRBD1; v_call: TRBV19; cdr3_aa: CASSRPGTGVGQPQHF; cdr3_nt: TGTGCCAGTAGTAGACCGGGAACAGGGGTCGGTCAGCCCCAGCATTTT
j_call: TRBJ2-5; cdr3_length: 14; d_call: -; v_call: TRBV2; cdr3_aa: CASSGRAGQETQYF; cdr3_nt: TGTGCCAGCAGTGGGCGGGCGGGACAAGAGACCCAGTACTTC
j_call: TRBJ1-1; cdr3_length: 13; d_call: TRBD1; v_call: TRBV27; cdr3_aa: CASRAGGRTEAFF; cdr3_nt: TGTGCCAGCCGCGCAGGGGGCCGGACTGAAGCTTTCTTT
j_call: TRBJ1-5; cdr3_length: 13; d_call: -; v_call: TRBV19; cdr3_aa: CASDSGGNQPQHF; cdr3_nt: TGTGCCAGCGACTCGGGGGGCAATCAGCCCCAGCATTTT
j_call: TRBJ2-7; cdr3_length: 16; d_call: TRBD2; v_call: TRBV9; cdr3_aa: CASSVGLAGGPYEQYF; cdr3_nt: TGTGCCAGCAGCGTAGGACTAGCGGGAGGACCCTACGAGCAGTACTTC
j_call: TRBJ2-5; cdr3_length: 15; d_call: TRBD1; v_call: TRBV7-9; cdr3_aa: CASSTTGGSQETQYF; cdr3_nt: TGTGCCAGCAGCACGACAGGGGGCAGCCAAGAGACCCAGTACTTC
j_call: TRBJ1-1; cdr3_length: 14; d_call: -; v_call: TRBV28; cdr3_aa: CASSSSRVYTEAFF; cdr3_nt: TGTGCCAGCAGTTCGAGCAGGGTTTACACTGAAGCTTTCTTT
j_call: TRBJ1-4; cdr3_length: 13; d_call: TRBD1; v_call: TRBV5-6; cdr3_aa: CASSYWTGEKLFF; cdr3_nt: TGTGCCAGCAGCTACTGGACAGGAGAAAAACTGTTTTTT
j_call: TRBJ2-2; cdr3_length: 17; d_call: TRBD1; v_call: TRBV7-6; cdr3_aa: CASSLARGQGNTGELFF; cdr3_nt: TGTGCCAGCAGCTTAGCCAGGGGACAGGGCAACACCGGGGAGCTGTTTTTT
j_call: TRBJ2-7; cdr3_length: 15; d_call: -; v_call: TRBV11-2; cdr3_aa: CASSLIQAETYEQYF; cdr3_nt: TGTGCCAGCAGCTTAATACAGGCCGAGACCTACGAGCAGTACTTC
j_call: TRBJ2-5; cdr3_length: 15; d_call: -; v_call: TRBV9; cdr3_aa: CASSLLGGDQETQYF; cdr3_nt: TGTGCCAGCAGCCTCCTAGGGGGGGATCAAGAGACCCAGTACTTC